The source of this T cell receptor (beta chain) is a study of cytomegalovirus exposure and HLA in healthy donors. Study summary: Caucasian-associated ancestry cluster membership applied to 75% to 85% of approximately 400 genotyped donors.

V lost 5 bases and J 7 bases, leaving 9 bases between the germline ends. The germline CDR1 and CDR2 sequences are SGHAT and FQNNGV. The CDR3 runs 13 residues. PCR was performed using 60 Vbeta and 13 Jbeta primers. Repertoires were generated with immunoSEQ multiplex PCR, while TCRdb's copy carries only in-frame clones and drops some. This sample has approximately 140,000 clones; around three quarters occur once, and the top ten carry approximately 2%. Donors sampled were nominally healthy, though unrecorded immune exposures were likely. The J gene is TRBJ1-6, the V gene TRBV11-2; no reliable D call. The sequence came from a man aged 35-49 years in good health and CMV-seronegative. The sequenced material came from PBMCs. This CDR3 reads CASSRTVNSPLHF. CDR3 nucleotides: TGTGCCAGCAGCCGTACTGTCAATTCACCCCTCCACTTT.